Presented here are 30 T cell receptor beta chains from one specimen sequenced in a study of T-cell reconstitution after alpha-beta-depleted transplantation in children. Preparing the TCRbeta library involved the use of unique molecular identifiers. TCRdb itself ran the PCR reads through MiXCR, one entry per CDR3 protein. Of about 460,000 distinct CDR3 sequences in the sample, roughly a tenth were seen once. This material consisted of PBMCs, taken before TCRalphabeta/CD19-depleted stem cell transplant. The source is a child aged 2-9 years with inherited bone marrow failure, due to receive a stem cell transplant.

The table lists this clonotype with a count of one. The genes are TRBV27 and TRBJ1-1; possibly TRBD1 for D (6 bases). The CDR3 totals 14 residues. The V end lost 2 bases, the J end lost 5 bases, and 12 bases lay between the germline ends. CDR1 and CDR2 from the germline V gene are MNHEY and SMNVEV (reference sequence). The CDR3 DNA reads TGTGCCAGCAGTTTAGTGGCCAGGGGAACTGAAGCTTTCTTT. Its translation: CASSLVARGTEAFF.

This clonotype has a count of ten or more. CDR3: CSARQGYTGELFF. The CDR3 coding sequence is TGCAGTGCTAGGCAGGGGTACACCGGGGAGCTGTTTTTT. The chain carries TRBV20-1 and TRBJ2-2; D is perhaps TRBD1 (6 bases). Deletions cut 3 bases from V and 3 bases from J, with 8 bases between. CDR1 is DFQATT, CDR2 SNEGSKA, per germline (reference sequence). The CDR3 runs 13 residues.

This clonotype showed up many times. This chain links TRBV19 with TRBJ2-1; D is possibly TRBD1 or TRBD2 (5 bases each). Trimming removed 3 bases from V and 0 bases from J, with 15 bases in between. The length of the CDR3 is 17 residues. The germline CDR1 and CDR2 sequences are LNHDA and SQIVND (reference sequence). The CDR3 region is CASSILLAGNSYNEQFF. The DNA of the CDR3 is TGTGCCAGTAGTATCCTCCTAGCAGGGAACTCCTACAATGAGCAGTTCTTC. Full variable domain (rest looked up from reference TRBV19 and TRBJ2-1): DGGITQSPKYLFRKEGQNVTLSCEQNLNHDAMYWYRQDPGQGLRLIYYSQIVNDFQKGDIAEGYSVSREKKESFPLTVTSAQKNPTAFYLCASSILLAGNSYNEQFFGPGTRLTVL.

This rearrangement joins TRBV20-1 to TRBJ1-4; no firm D call. The CDR3 is made up of 14 amino acids. CDR1 and CDR2 from the germline V gene are DFQATT and SNEGSKA (reference sequence). Trimming cost V 0 bases and J 5 bases, with 10 bases left between them. CDR3 sequence (DNA): TGCAGTGCTAGAGAACCGTTGGGGAATGAAAAACTGTTTTTT. Translation: CSAREPLGNEKLFF.

This clonotype was counted a few times. This chain uses TRBV20-1 with TRBJ2-7, with D possibly matching TRBD1 (5 bases). CDR1 is DFQATT, CDR2 SNEGSKA, per germline (reference sequence). Deletions cut 6 bases from V and 0 bases from J, with 9 bases between. The length of the CDR3 is 12 residues. The CDR3 DNA reads TGCAGTGCCCCGGACAACTCCTACGAGCAGTACTTC. It codes for CSAPDNSYEQYF.

This clonotype was observed many times. This chain connects TRBV12-3 or TRBV12-4 to TRBJ1-1, with a tentative D call TRBD1 (5 bases). This CDR3 comprises 13 residues. V was shortened by 1 base and J by 3 bases, with 6 bases between the two germline ends. This CDR3 reads CASSLVGDTEAFF. The CDR3 region has the DNA TGTGCCAGCAGTTTAGTGGGGGACACTGAAGCTTTCTTT.

The rearrangement links TRBV20-1 to TRBJ2-7; 7 bases line up with TRBD1. V gave up 5 bases and J gave up 7 bases; unmatched junction bases: 5. The CDR3 extends over 11 amino acids. CDR1 is DFQATT, CDR2 SNEGSKA, per germline (reference sequence). CDR3 residues: CSAVRDSEQYF. The CDR3 DNA sequence: TGCAGTGCTGTCCGGGACAGTGAGCAGTACTTC.

This clonotype was detected ten times or more. V is TRBV10-3 and J is TRBJ2-1, with 12 positions matching TRBD2. Germline V gene sequence: CDR1 ENHRY, CDR2 SYGVKD. With 3 bases clipped from V and 2 bases from J, the junction kept 8 bases outside the gene matches. This CDR3 has 18 amino acids. The CDR3 loop reads CAISDPPSGRATYNEQFF. CDR3 bases: TGTGCCATCAGTGACCCCCCTAGCGGGAGGGCAACCTACAATGAGCAGTTCTTC.

The rearrangement links TRBV27 to TRBJ1-1; maybe TRBD1 (5 bases). The CDR3 loop spans 15 amino acids. Per germline, CDR1 MNHEY and CDR2 SMNVEV (reference sequence). Deletions cut 5 bases from V and 1 base from J, with 14 bases between. The CDR3 region is CASSPLGLGNTEAFF. CDR3 in DNA: TGTGCCAGCAGTCCCCTGGGACTCGGGAACACTGAAGCTTTCTTT.

There are many counts of this clonotype. This chain links TRBV7-8 with TRBJ2-7; 9 nucleotides align to TRBD2. Germline trimming cut 5 bases from V and 4 bases from J; bases unmatched to any gene: 6. The CDR3 is made up of 14 amino acids. Germline V lookup: CDR1 SGHVS, CDR2 FQNEAQ. In nucleotides, the CDR3 is TGTGCCAGCAGCCTTGGGACTAGCCGGTACGAGCAGTACTTC. Amino acid sequence: CASSLGTSRYEQYF.

The J gene is TRBJ2-7, the V gene TRBV30; tentatively, D is TRBD1 (6 bases). Germline V lookup: CDR1 GTSNPN, CDR2 SVGIG (reference sequence). Trimming took off 4 bases at V and 2 bases at J, with 12 bases between the two ends. This CDR3 contains 13 residues. As DNA, the CDR3 is TGTGCCTGGACAGGGGACAAACCCTACGAGCAGTACTTC. This sequence encodes CAWTGDKPYEQYF.

This clonotype was observed many times. The chain couples TRBV4-1 to TRBJ2-2; a possible D gene is TRBD2 (6 bases). This CDR3 has 15 residues. The germline V and J ends were trimmed by 1 base and 5 bases, with 11 bases remaining between them. The germline V gene has CDR1 MGHRA and CDR2 YSYEKL. CDR3 coding DNA: TGCGCCAGCAGCCAAGTATACGGGGGTACCGGGGAGCTGTTTTTT. It yields the protein CASSQVYGGTGELFF.

This clonotype was counted many times. The V and J genes are TRBV28 and TRBJ1-4, with TRBD1 as a possible D gene (6 bases). Trimming pared 7 bases from V and 15 bases from J, leaving 15 bases between. Looked up from germline, CDR1 is MDHEN and CDR2 is SYDVKM. The length of the CDR3 is 11 residues. In DNA form, the CDR3 reads TGTGCCAGCACCGGGGGGCCCAGAGTGTTTTTT. It encodes CASTGGPRVFF.

V and J are TRBV15 and TRBJ2-3; D unclear. CDR3 length: 14 amino acids. The V gene lost 0 bases and the J gene lost 5 bases, with 9 bases spanning the gap. From germline, CDR1 is LNHNV and CDR2 YYDKDF (reference sequence). The CDR3 here is CATSRDPEGDTQYF. The CDR3 nucleotides read TGTGCCACCAGCAGAGATCCGGAAGGAGATACGCAGTATTTT. Variable domain in full (rest from reference TRBV15 and TRBJ2-3): DAMVIQNPRYQVTQFGKPVTLSCSQTLNHNVMYWYQQKSSQAPKLLFHYYDKDFNNEADTPDNFQSRRPNTSFCFLDIRSPGLGDTAMYLCATSRDPEGDTQYFGPGTRLTVL.

In its sample, this clonotype was seen many times. The chain employs TRBV29-1 and TRBJ2-3; TRBD2 matches 10 bases. V shed 2 bases and J 0 bases; nucleotides not matched to a gene: 5. This CDR3 spans 16 amino acids. Germline V lookup: CDR1 SQVTM, CDR2 ANQGSEA. CDR3 amino acids: CSVELTSGDSTDTQYF. CDR3 coding DNA: TGCAGCGTTGAACTCACTAGCGGGGATAGCACAGATACGCAGTATTTT.

The chain uses TRBV7-2 and TRBJ2-2; TRBD2 matches 7 bases. J lost 6 bases, V lost 2 bases, and 9 bases had no gene match. Germline CDR1 reads SGHTA; CDR2 reads FQGNSA. The CDR3 runs 16 residues. CDR3: CASSLLRSGRAGELFF. For the CDR3, the DNA is TGTGCCAGCAGCTTACTACGTAGCGGGCGGGCCGGGGAGCTGTTTTTT.

The V call is TRBV7-2, the J call TRBJ1-6, with a possible D match to TRBD1 (6 bases). The CDR3 spans 16 residues. CDR1 is SGHTA, CDR2 FQGNSA, per germline. V gave up 2 bases and J gave up 5 bases, with 13 bases separating them. The CDR3: CASSLMRAGDNSPLHF. The CDR3 DNA reads as TGTGCCAGCAGCTTAATGCGGGCAGGGGATAATTCACCCCTCCACTTT. Using reference TRBV7-2 and TRBJ1-6 for the parts outside the CDR3, the full variable domain is GAGVSQSPSNKVTEKGKDVELRCDPISGHTALYWYRQSLGQGLEFLIYFQGNSAPDKSGLPSDRFSAERTGGSVSTLTIQRTQQEDSAVYLCASSLMRAGDNSPLHFGNGTRLTVT.

The V and J genes are TRBV12-3 or TRBV12-4 and TRBJ1-2, with D unclear. The V and J ends lost 2 bases and 6 bases respectively, with 16 bases between them. This CDR3 region has 15 residues. The CDR3 sequence: CASSLSVVRGDGYTF. CDR3 nucleotide sequence: TGTGCCAGCAGTTTATCGGTGGTGCGGGGTGATGGCTACACCTTC.

This clonotype was found a few times. The chain uses TRBV6-5 and TRBJ2-1, with TRBD1 as a possible D gene (5 bases). The V and J ends lost 7 bases and 7 bases respectively, with 20 bases between them. CDR3 size: 15 residues. The germline V gene has CDR1 MNHEY and CDR2 SVGAGI. CDR3 region: CASIKMQGYGNEQFF. In nucleotides, the CDR3 is TGTGCCAGCATCAAAATGCAGGGATATGGGAATGAGCAGTTCTTC.

In this sample, this clonotype turned up many times. This chain connects TRBV29-1 to TRBJ2-6; D is ambiguous. The CDR3 runs to 11 residues. V shed 6 bases and J shed 5 bases, with 5 bases lying between them. Germline V lookup: CDR1 SQVTM, CDR2 ANQGSEA. CDR3 protein: CSVGRANVLTF. The CDR3 coding sequence is TGCAGCGTCGGAAGGGCCAACGTCCTGACTTTC.

This clonotype has just a few counts. The genes are TRBV20-1 and TRBJ2-5, with D maybe TRBD2 (5 bases). Germline V gene data show CDR1 as DFQATT and CDR2 as SNEGSKA (reference sequence). The CDR3 extends over 16 amino acids. The V end lost 3 bases, the J end lost 0 bases, and 17 bases lay between the germline ends. CDR3 coding DNA: TGCAGTGCTAGGAGGCTAGCAGAACCCAACCAAGAGACCCAGTACTTC. Amino acids: CSARRLAEPNQETQYF.

The V gene is TRBV10-2, the J gene TRBJ2-1; 8 bases align to TRBD2. V was pared by 6 bases and J by 6 bases, with 7 bases of the junction left unmatched. Germline-derived CDR1 and CDR2 are WSHSY and SAAADI. CDR3 length: 14 amino acids. CDR3 sequence: CASSVGLASNEQFF. CDR3 nucleotide sequence: TGCGCCAGCAGCGTCGGACTAGCTTCCAATGAGCAGTTCTTC.

As DNA, the CDR3 is TGTGCCAGCAGCCAAGGAGGACATCCTTATCAGCCCCAGCATTTT. Its protein is CASSQGGHPYQPQHF. This chain uses TRBV3-1 with TRBJ1-5; possible D gene TRBD1, 5 bases. This CDR3 comprises 15 residues. V was cut by 1 base and J by 5 bases, with 12 bases left in between. CDR1 and CDR2 (germline): LGHDT, YNNKEL (reference sequence).

This clonotype was detected ten times or more. The genes are TRBV5-6 and TRBJ2-3; D is undetermined. The germline V gene encodes CDR1 SGHDT and CDR2 YYEEEE. This CDR3 comprises 16 residues. The V and J ends lost 0 bases and 2 bases respectively, with 13 bases between them. The CDR3 loop reads CASSLASFQVTDTQYF. The CDR3 DNA is TGTGCCAGCAGCTTGGCCTCTTTTCAGGTCACAGATACGCAGTATTTT.

This clonotype was counted ten times or more. The chain carries TRBV3-1 and TRBJ1-1; 7 bases are shared with TRBD1. CDR1 and CDR2 from the germline V gene are LGHDT and YNNKEL (reference sequence). CDR3 length: 14 residues. V lost 2 bases and J lost 2; bases outside the gene matches: 2. CDR3 sequence (DNA): TGTGCCAGCAGCCAAAAGGGGGCAAACACTGAAGCTTTCTTT. Encoded protein: CASSQKGANTEAFF.

The CDR3: CASSSQDHSNQPQHF. CDR3 in DNA: TGTGCCAGCAGTTCCCAAGATCATAGCAATCAGCCCCAGCATTTT. This sequence joins TRBV12-3 or TRBV12-4 and TRBJ1-5; D is ambiguous. The CDR3 is made up of 15 amino acids. V lost 4 bases and J 0 bases, leaving 10 bases between the germline ends.

This clonotype was seen at least ten times. CDR3 sequence reads: CSACGLAGASHEQYF. DNA for the CDR3: TGCAGTGCTTGCGGACTAGCGGGAGCATCCCACGAGCAGTACTTC. This chain uses TRBV20-1 with TRBJ2-7, with TRBD2 matching over 13 bases. V shed 5 bases and J 5 bases; nucleotides not matched to a gene: 9. The germline V gene has CDR1 DFQATT and CDR2 SNEGSKA (reference sequence). This CDR3 region has 15 residues.

This clonotype was seen ten or more times. J is TRBJ2-5 and V is TRBV10-1; 8 bases map to TRBD1. This CDR3 has 13 residues. The germline gives CDR1 WNHNN, CDR2 SYGVQD (reference sequence). V lost 8 bases, J lost 4 bases, and 6 bases stayed unmatched. The CDR3 loop is CASSDRAGETQYF. The CDR3, as DNA: TGCGCCAGCTCGGACAGGGCTGGAGAGACCCAGTACTTC.

This chain joins TRBV27 and TRBJ1-5; D gene ambiguous. The CDR3 spans 12 residues. V was cut by 5 bases and J by 3 bases, with 5 bases left in between. The V gene's germline CDR1 is MNHEY and CDR2 SMNVEV (reference sequence). The CDR3 DNA reads TGTGCCAGCAGTCCGATCAATCAGCCCCAGCATTTT. It encodes CASSPINQPQHF.

The chain is built from TRBV9 and TRBJ2-1; possible D gene TRBD2, 5 bases. V gave up 4 bases and J gave up 0 bases, with 14 bases separating them. Germline values: CDR1 SGDLS, CDR2 YYNGEE. The CDR3 length is 16 residues. This CDR3 reads CASSIKRGSSYNEQFF. CDR3 bases: TGTGCCAGCAGCATAAAGCGAGGGAGCTCCTACAATGAGCAGTTCTTC.